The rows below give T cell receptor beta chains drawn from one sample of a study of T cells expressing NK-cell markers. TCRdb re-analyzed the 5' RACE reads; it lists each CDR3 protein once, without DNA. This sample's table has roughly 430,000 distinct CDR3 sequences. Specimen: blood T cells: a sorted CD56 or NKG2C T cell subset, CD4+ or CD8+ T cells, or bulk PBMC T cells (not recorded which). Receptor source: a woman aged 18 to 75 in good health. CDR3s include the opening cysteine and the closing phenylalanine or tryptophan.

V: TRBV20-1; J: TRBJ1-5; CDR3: CSASNAGNQPQHF
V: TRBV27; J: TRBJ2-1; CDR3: CASSPRGGPTYNEQFF
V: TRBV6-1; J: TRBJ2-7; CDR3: CASRVAGVASYEQYF
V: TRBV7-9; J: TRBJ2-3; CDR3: CASSLASLDTDTQYF
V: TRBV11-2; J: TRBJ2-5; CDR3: CASSMTGGGGYF
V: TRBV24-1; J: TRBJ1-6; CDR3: CATSDFGTAHSKGSPLHF
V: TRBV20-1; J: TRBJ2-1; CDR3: CSAGQATYNEQFF
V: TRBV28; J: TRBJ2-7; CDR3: CASSLLGTSGFPYEQYF
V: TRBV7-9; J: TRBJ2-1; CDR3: CASSLAIRASYNEQFF
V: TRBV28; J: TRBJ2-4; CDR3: CASRAKALKNIQYF
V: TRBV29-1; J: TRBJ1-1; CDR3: CSVEKGGTEAFF
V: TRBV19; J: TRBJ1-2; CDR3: CASSTSSLGAYGYTF
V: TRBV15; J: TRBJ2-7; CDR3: CATSRDGSSGSSYEQYF
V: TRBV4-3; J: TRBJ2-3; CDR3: CASSQELRDTQYF
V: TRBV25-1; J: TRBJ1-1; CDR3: CASSEGRLNTEAFF
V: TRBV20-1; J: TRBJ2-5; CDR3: CSASGESATQYF
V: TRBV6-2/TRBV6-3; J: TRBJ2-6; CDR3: CASSSGFTGANVLTF
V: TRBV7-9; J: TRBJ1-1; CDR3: CASSFSGRLVAFF
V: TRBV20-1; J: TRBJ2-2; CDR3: CSARKGTVTGELFF
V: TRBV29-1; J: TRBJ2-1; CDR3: CSVGRGLADYNEQFF
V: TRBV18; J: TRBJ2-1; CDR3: CASSPRLAGYNEQFF
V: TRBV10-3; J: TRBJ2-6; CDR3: CAISDKGSSGANVLTF
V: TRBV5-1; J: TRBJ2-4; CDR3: CASSSDSYKNIQYF
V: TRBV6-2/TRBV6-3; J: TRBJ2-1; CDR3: CAGGRGGSYNEQFF
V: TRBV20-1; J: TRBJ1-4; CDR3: CSAPWDGEKLFF
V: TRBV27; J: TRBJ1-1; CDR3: CASNPFLGGANTEAFF
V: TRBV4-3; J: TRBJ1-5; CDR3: CASSQGGKDQPQHF
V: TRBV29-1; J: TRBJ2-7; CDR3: CSVEGLKGFGYEQYF
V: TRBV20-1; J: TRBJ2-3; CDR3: CSARTTSYSDTQYF
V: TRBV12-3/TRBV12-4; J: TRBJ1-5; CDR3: CASSLSGKSNQPQHF
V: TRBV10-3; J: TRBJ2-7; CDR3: CASGTGTGHGEQYF
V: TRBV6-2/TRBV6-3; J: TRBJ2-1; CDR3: CASSYLTHNEQFF
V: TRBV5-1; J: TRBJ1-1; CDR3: CASSLAWAVNTEAFF
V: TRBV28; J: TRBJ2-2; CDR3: CASSLVRQVNTGELFF
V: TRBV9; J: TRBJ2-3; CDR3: CASSVEGGGATAQYF
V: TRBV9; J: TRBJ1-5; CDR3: CASSVAGTGGRQPQHF
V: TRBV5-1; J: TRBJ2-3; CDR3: CASSPGTGGFTDTQYF